This T cell receptor (beta chain) comes out of a study of high-grade serous ovarian cancer treatment subgroups (dated by TCRdb to the early 2020s). Describing the broader study: Sequencing yielded a mean of 14,192 reads and 7,000 to 9,000 unique TCR beta rearrangements per sample. One primary tumor sample and two metastatic tumor samples were contributed by each patient, so that some 100 samples were obtained in total. Of the 30 or so patients in the cohort, some ten had no residual disease after primary surgery (R0), some ten were excellent NACT responders, and some ten were poor NACT responders. The study examined TCR beta repertoires in high-grade serous ovarian cancer patients who were grouped under a laparoscopic triage algorithm by complete gross resection or by neoadjuvant chemotherapy response.

For CDR1 and CDR2, the germline V gene lists KGHSH and LQKENI. Trimming accounts for 2 bases at V and 7 bases at J, while the number of junction bases matched to no gene is 4. Inclusive of the bounding cysteine and phenylalanine, the CDR3 is 15 residues long. The CDR3 DNA has 45 bases and is translated from base 1. Tumor samples were collected prior to definitive surgery or chemotherapy. The MD Anderson Biospecimen Extraction Resource handled genomic DNA extraction, while the MD Anderson Cancer Genomics Laboratory carried out the TCR sequencing. What the research found in general, with its limitations: TCR repertoire analyses focused on CDR3; CDR1 and CDR2 were not analyzed. Spatial information was not captured by bulk tumor TCR sequencing, so insight into HGSC tumor complexity and diversity was limited. Repertoire similarity ranging from roughly 0.095 to 0.8 was observed between tumors from the same patient, whereas almost no similarity was observed between different patients. Neoantigen level correlated positively with TCR clonal relatedness, and copy number variation and mutation load from whole-genome sequencing showed a positive trend with TCR clonal relatedness.

Of note for this clone: This receptor's antigen is unknown. Per-base quality was not reported, and no clone a single base away is much larger than it. Other DNA sequences within the sample encode an identical CDR3.

The 90 tumor samples underwent high-throughput TCR profiling using ImmunoSEQ. Per the source publication's procedure: The repertoire diversity metrics included richness (unique productive sequences), clonality, evenness and relatedness, and the Bhattacharyya coefficient was used to measure similarity between samples. Conclusions stayed consistent in a sensitivity analysis that left out TCRs with fewer than two reads. The clones in this table, taken by TCRdb from immuneACCESS, are in-frame only. Not every clone is retained; where verified, under half of the shortfall comes from an unresolved V gene, and the cause of the rest is unknown. D and trimming were read from the DNA, whereas the V and J calls and clone size are those reported in that table. Across this sample there are under 10,000 clones, with about 70% seen only once. The ten biggest clones cover under 8% of the sample.

The sequence was collected from a human donor with high-grade serous ovarian cancer. Sequenced sample: tumor tissue. Here the chain combines TRBV18 and TRBJ2-1, and 11 junction bases match TRBD2. In nucleotide form, the sequence is TGTGCCAGCTCACCAGGCCGACTAGCGGGAAATGAGCAGTTCTTC. Its protein reads: CASSPGRLAGNEQFF.